This TCR beta chain was documented in a study of T cells in Graves' hyperthyroidism and ophthalmopathy. Study results and caveats: Model predictions of ophthalmopathy came a median approximately 6.5 months before onset. Researchers found most expanded thyroid clonotypes above 0.001 in blood as well.

This clonotype has ten or more counts. Its target is not known. The CDR3 consists of 17 residues. Per germline, CDR1 LGHDT and CDR2 YNNKEL (reference sequence). Trimming pared 4 bases from V and 0 bases from J, leaving 17 bases between. Amplification of TCR beta CDR3 regions was performed using RNA transcripts as template. The TCR CDR3 was amplified in a first-round RT-PCR using the HTBI primer set. MiXCR was run by TCRdb on the multiplex PCR reads, yielding one entry per CDR3 protein. The sample consists of about 710,000 distinct CDR3 sequences, about a sixth of them appearing once. When ophthalmopathy did not progress within 18 months, Graves' hyperthyroidism was considered stable. Every diagnosis used clinical symptoms, serum thyroxine and TRAb, thyroid ultrasound and orbital computed tomography.

The specimen was blood. This receptor was obtained from a man younger than 35 with Graves' hyperthyroidism. V gene TRBV3-1 combines with J gene TRBJ2-3, with TRBD2 as a possible D gene (6 bases). In DNA, the CDR3 is TGTGCCAGCAGCCGCGCCTATGGGAGCGGGAGCACAGATACGCAGTATTTT. This encodes CASSRAYGSGSTDTQYF.